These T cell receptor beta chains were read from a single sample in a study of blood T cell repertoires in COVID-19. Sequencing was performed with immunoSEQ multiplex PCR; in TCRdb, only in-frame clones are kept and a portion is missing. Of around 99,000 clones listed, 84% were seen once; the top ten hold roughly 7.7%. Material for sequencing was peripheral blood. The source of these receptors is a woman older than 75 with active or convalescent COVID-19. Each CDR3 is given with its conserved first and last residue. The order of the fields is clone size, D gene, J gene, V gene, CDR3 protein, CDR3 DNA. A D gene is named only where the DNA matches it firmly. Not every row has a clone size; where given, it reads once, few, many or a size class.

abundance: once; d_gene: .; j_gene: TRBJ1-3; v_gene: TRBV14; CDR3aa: CASSRTVLTGNTIYF; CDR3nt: TGTGCCAGCAGCCGAACAGTGTTAACTGGAAACACCATATATTTT
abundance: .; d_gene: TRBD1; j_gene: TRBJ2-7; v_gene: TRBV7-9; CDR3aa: CASSLGPQGAYEQYF; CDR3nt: TGTGCCAGCAGCTTAGGGCCACAGGGGGCTTACGAGCAGTACTTC
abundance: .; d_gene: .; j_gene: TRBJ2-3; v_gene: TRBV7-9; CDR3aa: CASSLGAGTSADTQYF; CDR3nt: TGTGCCAGCAGCTTAGGAGCAGGTACCTCCGCAGATACGCAGTATTTT
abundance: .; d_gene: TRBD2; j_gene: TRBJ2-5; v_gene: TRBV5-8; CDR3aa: CASSIRPGTSGRKGETQYF; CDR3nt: TGTGCCAGCAGCATACGTCCCGGGACTAGCGGGAGGAAGGGTGAGACCCAGTACTTC
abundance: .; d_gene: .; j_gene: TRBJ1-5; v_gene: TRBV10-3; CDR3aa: CATQQGSEPQHF; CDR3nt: TGTGCCACTCAACAGGGAAGCGAACCCCAGCATTTT
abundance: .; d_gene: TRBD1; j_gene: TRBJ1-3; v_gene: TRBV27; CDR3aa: CASSPGQGAWGNTIYF; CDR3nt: TGTGCCAGCAGCCCTGGACAGGGGGCGTGGGGAAACACCATATATTTT
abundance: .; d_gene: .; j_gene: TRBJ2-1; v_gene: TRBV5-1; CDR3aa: CASSFSGSSYNEQFF; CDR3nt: TGCGCCAGCAGCTTTAGCGGTAGCTCCTACAATGAGCAGTTCTTC
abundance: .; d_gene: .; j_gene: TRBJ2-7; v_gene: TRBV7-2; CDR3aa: CASSLNGYEQYF; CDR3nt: TGTGCCAGCAGCTTAAACGGCTACGAGCAGTACTTC
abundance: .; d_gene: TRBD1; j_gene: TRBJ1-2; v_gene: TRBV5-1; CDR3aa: CASSYQGADGYTF; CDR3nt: TGCGCCAGCAGCTACCAGGGGGCGGATGGCTACACCTTC
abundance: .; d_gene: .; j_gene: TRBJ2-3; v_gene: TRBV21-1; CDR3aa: CASSKKKGLAGDTQYF; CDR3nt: TGTGCCAGCAGCAAAAAAAAGGGACTAGCGGGAGATACGCAGTATTTT
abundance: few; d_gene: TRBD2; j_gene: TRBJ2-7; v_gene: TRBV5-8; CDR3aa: CASSFLAGGLWEQYF; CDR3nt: TGTGCCAGCAGCTTCCTAGCGGGAGGGCTCTGGGAGCAGTACTTC
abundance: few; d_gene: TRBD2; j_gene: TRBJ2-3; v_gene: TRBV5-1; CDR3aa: CASSLGTSGRGVNTQYF; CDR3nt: TGCGCCAGCAGCTTGGGGACTAGCGGGAGAGGAGTCAATACGCAGTATTTT
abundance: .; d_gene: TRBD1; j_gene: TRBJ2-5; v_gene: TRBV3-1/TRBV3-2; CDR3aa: CASSAGTGGWETQYF; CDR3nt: TGTGCCAGCAGCGCGGGGACAGGGGGTTGGGAGACCCAGTACTTC
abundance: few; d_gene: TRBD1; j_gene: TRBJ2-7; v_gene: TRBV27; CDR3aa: CASSGTGGLYEQYF; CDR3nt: TGTGCCAGCAGTGGGACAGGGGGACTCTACGAGCAGTACTTC
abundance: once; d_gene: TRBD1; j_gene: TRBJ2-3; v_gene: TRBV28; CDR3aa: CASSPRDRGGTQYF; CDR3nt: TGTGCCAGCAGCCCCCGGGACAGGGGAGGTACGCAGTATTTT
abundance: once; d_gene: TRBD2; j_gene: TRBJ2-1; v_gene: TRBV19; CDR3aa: CASRIAGGADEQFF; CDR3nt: TGTGCCAGTAGAATAGCGGGAGGGGCGGATGAGCAGTTCTTC
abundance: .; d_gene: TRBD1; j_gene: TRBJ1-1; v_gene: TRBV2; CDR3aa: CASKEGWTGNTEAFF; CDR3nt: TGTGCCAGCAAGGAAGGCTGGACAGGCAACACTGAAGCTTTCTTT
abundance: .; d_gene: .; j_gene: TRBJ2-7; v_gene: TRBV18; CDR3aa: CASSPPRNEQYF; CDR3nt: TGTGCCAGCTCACCACCGAGAAACGAGCAGTACTTC
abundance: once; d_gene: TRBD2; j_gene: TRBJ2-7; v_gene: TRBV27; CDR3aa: CASRRWGIAGNSYEQYF; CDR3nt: TGTGCCAGCAGGCGGTGGGGGATAGCGGGTAACTCCTACGAGCAGTACTTC
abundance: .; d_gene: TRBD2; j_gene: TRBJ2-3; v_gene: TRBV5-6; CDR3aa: CASSLSTTSGRFPDTQYF; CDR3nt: TGTGCCAGCAGCTTATCGACGACTAGCGGGAGATTCCCAGATACGCAGTATTTT
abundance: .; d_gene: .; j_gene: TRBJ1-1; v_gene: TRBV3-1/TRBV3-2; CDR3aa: CASSRMIRTAEAFF; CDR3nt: TGTGCCAGCAGCCGCATGATACGGACAGCTGAAGCTTTCTTT
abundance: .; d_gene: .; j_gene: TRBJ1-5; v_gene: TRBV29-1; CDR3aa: CSVCDMGGAPLLGNQPQHF; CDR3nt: TGCAGCGTGTGTGACATGGGGGGGGCCCCGCTCTTGGGCAATCAGCCCCAGCATTTT
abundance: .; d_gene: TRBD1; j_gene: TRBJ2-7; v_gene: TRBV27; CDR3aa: CASSLLGQGTYEQYF; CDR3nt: TGTGCCAGCAGTTTACTGGGACAGGGGACCTACGAGCAGTACTTC
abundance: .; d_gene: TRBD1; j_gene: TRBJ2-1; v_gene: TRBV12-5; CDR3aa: CASGLRLQGLSYNEQFF; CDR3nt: TGTGCTAGTGGTTTGAGACTACAGGGGCTCTCTTACAATGAGCAGTTCTTC
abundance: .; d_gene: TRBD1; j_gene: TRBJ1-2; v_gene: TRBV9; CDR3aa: CASSDRQGTDGYTF; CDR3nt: TGTGCCAGCAGCGACAGACAGGGAACGGATGGCTACACCTTC
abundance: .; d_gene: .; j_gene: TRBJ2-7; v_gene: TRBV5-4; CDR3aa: CASSLAMAGTSYEQYF; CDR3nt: TGTGCCAGCAGCTTGGCCATGGCAGGGACATCCTACGAGCAGTACTTC
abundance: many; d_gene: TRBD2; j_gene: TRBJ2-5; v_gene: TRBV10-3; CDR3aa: CAISEGLAGVETQYF; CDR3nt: TGTGCCATCAGTGAGGGGCTAGCGGGAGTAGAGACCCAGTACTTC
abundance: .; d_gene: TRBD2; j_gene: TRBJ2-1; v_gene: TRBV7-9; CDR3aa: CASSLGASSGADNEQFF; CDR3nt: TGTGCCAGCAGCTTAGGCGCGTCTAGCGGGGCCGACAATGAGCAGTTCTTC
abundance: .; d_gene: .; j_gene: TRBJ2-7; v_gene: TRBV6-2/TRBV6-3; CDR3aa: CASSTTAGGPFGYEQYF; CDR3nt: TGTGCCAGCAGCACGACTGCCGGGGGGCCCTTTGGCTACGAGCAGTACTTC
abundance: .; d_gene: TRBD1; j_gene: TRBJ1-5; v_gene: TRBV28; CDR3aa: CASSSGQTGQPQHF; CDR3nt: TGTGCCAGCAGTTCGGGACAGACTGGTCAGCCCCAGCATTTT
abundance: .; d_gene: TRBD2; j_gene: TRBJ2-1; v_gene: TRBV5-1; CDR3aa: CASSFLAGDNEQFF; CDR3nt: TGCGCCAGCAGCTTCCTAGCGGGGGACAATGAGCAGTTCTTC
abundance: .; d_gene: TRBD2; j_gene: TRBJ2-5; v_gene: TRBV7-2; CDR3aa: CASSFNGGSETQYF; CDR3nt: TGTGCCAGCAGCTTTAACGGGGGGTCAGAGACCCAGTACTTC
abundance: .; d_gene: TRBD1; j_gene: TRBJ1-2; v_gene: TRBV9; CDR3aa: CASSLQGYYGYTF; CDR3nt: TGTGCCAGCAGCCTACAGGGGTACTATGGCTACACCTTC
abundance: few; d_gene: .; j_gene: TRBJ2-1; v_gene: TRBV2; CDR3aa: CASSEAPRVGNEQFF; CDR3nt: TGTGCCAGCAGTGAAGCACCCAGGGTAGGCAATGAGCAGTTCTTC
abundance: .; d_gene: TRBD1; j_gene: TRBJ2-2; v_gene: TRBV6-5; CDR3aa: CASRGDRVTGELFF; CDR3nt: TGTGCCAGCAGGGGAGACAGGGTCACCGGGGAGCTGTTTTTT
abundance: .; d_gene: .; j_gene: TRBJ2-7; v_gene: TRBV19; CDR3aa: CASSIDSGHSYEQYF; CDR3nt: TGTGCCAGTAGTATAGACTCGGGACACTCCTACGAGCAGTACTTC
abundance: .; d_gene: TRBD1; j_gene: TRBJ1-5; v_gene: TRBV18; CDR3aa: CASSPPGQGTQPQHF; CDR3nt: TGTGCCAGCTCACCTCCGGGACAGGGGACTCAGCCCCAGCATTTT
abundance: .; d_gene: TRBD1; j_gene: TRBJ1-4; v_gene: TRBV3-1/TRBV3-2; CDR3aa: CASSQRDSSEKLFF; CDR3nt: TGTGCCAGCAGCCAACGGGACAGTAGTGAAAAACTGTTTTTT
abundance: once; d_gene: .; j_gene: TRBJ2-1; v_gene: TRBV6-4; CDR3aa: CASSPEGPYNEQFF; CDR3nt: TGTGCCAGCAGTCCGGAGGGCCCTTACAATGAGCAGTTCTTC
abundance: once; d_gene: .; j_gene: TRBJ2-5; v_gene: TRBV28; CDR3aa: CASTKAGGLGTQYF; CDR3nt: TGTGCCAGCACCAAAGCAGGGGGACTAGGGACCCAGTACTTC
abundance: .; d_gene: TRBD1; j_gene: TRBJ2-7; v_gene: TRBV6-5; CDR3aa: CASSSTGGVYEQYF; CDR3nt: TGTGCCAGCAGTTCGACAGGGGGCGTGTACGAGCAGTACTTC
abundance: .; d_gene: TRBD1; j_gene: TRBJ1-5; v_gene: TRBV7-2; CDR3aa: CASSLDRQGLQPQHF; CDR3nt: TGTGCCAGCAGCTTAGATCGACAGGGGCTTCAGCCCCAGCATTTT
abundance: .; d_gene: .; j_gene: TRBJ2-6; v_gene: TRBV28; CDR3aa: CASSSSSGANVLTF; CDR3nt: TGTGCCAGCAGTTCGAGCTCTGGGGCCAACGTCCTGACTTTC
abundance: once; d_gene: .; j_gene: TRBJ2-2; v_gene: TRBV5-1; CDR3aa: CASHLTGAPDTGELFF; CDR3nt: TGCGCCAGCCACTTGACGGGAGCGCCCGACACCGGGGAGCTGTTTTTT
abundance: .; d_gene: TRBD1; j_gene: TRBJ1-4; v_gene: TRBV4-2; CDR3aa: CASSQPPGQPNEKLFF; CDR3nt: TGTGCCAGCAGCCAACCTCCGGGACAGCCCAATGAAAAACTGTTTTTT
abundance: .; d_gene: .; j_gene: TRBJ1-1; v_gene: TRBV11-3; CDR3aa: CASSLATGTEAFF; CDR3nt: TGTGCCAGCAGCTTAGCTACAGGGACTGAAGCTTTCTTT
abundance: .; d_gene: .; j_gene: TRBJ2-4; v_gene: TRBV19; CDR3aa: CASSIGRQGGAKNIQYF; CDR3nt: TGTGCCAGTAGTATAGGTCGGCAGGGGGGAGCCAAAAACATTCAGTACTTC
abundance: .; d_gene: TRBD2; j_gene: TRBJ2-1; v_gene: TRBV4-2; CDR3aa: CASSQEVTSGGWGEQFF; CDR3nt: TGTGCCAGCAGCCAAGAAGTGACGTCGGGAGGATGGGGTGAGCAGTTCTTC
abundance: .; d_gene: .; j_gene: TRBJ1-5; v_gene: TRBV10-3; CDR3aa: CAISVSGLEQPQHF; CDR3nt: TGTGCCATCAGTGTTTCAGGGTTGGAACAGCCCCAGCATTTT
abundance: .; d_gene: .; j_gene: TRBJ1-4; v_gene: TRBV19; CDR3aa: CASSPPGGRTNEKLFF; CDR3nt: TGTGCCAGTAGTCCTCCGGGGGGGAGGACTAATGAAAAACTGTTTTTT
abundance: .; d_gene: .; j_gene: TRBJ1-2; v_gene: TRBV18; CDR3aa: CASSPNRANYGYTF; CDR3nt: TGTGCCAGCTCACCGAACAGAGCTAACTATGGCTACACCTTC
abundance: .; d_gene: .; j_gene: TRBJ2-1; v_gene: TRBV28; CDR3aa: CASSLSPSVGHLFSYNEQFF; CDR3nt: TGTGCCAGCAGTTTATCCCCAAGTGTGGGACACCTCTTCTCCTACAATGAGCAGTTCTTC
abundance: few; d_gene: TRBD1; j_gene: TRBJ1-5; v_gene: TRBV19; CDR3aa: CASRQDRGYSNQPQHF; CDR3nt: TGTGCCAGTAGGCAGGACAGGGGATATAGCAATCAGCCCCAGCATTTT
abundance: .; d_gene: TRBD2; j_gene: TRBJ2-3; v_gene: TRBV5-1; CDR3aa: CASSPSTSGRARDTQYF; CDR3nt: TGCGCCAGCAGTCCTTCGACTAGCGGGAGGGCCAGAGATACGCAGTATTTT
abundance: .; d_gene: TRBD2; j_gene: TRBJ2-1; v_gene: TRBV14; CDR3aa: CASSHPEGLAGSNEQFF; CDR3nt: TGTGCCAGCAGCCACCCCGAGGGGCTAGCGGGGTCGAATGAGCAGTTCTTC
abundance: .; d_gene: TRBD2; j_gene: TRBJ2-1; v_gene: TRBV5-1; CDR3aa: CASSPLAVSYNEQFF; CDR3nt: TGCGCCAGCAGCCCACTAGCGGTCTCCTACAATGAGCAGTTCTTC
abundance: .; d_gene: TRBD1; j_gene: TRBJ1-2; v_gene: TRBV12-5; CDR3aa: CASGGTGPFGGYTF; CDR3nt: TGTGCTAGTGGCGGGACAGGCCCTTTCGGGGGCTACACCTTC
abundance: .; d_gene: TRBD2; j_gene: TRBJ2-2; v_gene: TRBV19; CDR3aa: CASSMGLAGEAGELFF; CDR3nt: TGTGCCAGTAGTATGGGACTAGCGGGAGAAGCCGGGGAGCTGTTTTTT
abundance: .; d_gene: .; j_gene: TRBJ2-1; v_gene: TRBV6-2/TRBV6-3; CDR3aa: CASSPTRSVGWGFF; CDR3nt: TGTGCCAGCAGTCCGACTAGATCTGTGGGTTGGGGGTTCTTC